The 9 T cell receptor beta chains presented below share a single source sample, sequenced in a study of blood T cell repertoires in COVID-19. Sequencing was performed with immunoSEQ multiplex PCR; in TCRdb, only in-frame clones are kept and a portion is missing. Here the sample spans about 140,000 clones, approximately 86% being singletons. Sequenced input: peripheral blood. The receptor source for this set is a man aged 65 to 79 with acute or convalescent COVID-19.

This chain uses TRBV7-2 with TRBJ2-1; TRBD1 is a possible D gene (5 bases). This CDR3 region has 15 residues. Per germline, CDR1 SGHTA and CDR2 FQGNSA. The ends were cut back, 2 bases at V and 3 bases at J, with 11 bases in the middle. DNA for the CDR3: TGTGCCAGCAGCTTAAAAGGGGCGGTCTACAATGAGCAGTTCTTC. It codes for CASSLKGAVYNEQFF. Filled out from reference TRBV7-2 and TRBJ2-1, the complete variable domain reads GAGVSQSPSNKVTEKGKDVELRCDPISGHTALYWYRQSLGQGLEFLIYFQGNSAPDKSGLPSDRFSAERTGGSVSTLTIQRTQQEDSAVYLCASSLKGAVYNEQFFGPGTRLTVL.

The rearrangement joins TRBV2 to TRBJ1-5, with no clear D. The CDR3 consists of 14 residues. V was clipped by 7 bases and J by 5 bases, with 15 bases between them. Germline V gene lookup returns CDR1 SNHLY and CDR2 FYNNEI. CDR3 in DNA: TGTGCCAGCACGCCAAGGGTGGGAGATCAGCCCCAGCATTTT. This translates into CASTPRVGDQPQHF.

The chain couples TRBV5-6 to TRBJ2-5; weak D call: TRBD1 (6 bases). Looked up from germline, CDR1 is SGHDT and CDR2 is YYEEEE. V was cut by 1 base and J by 5 bases, with 18 bases left in between. The CDR3 is 16 amino acids. This chain's CDR3 is CASSLRSGGGWETQYF. The CDR3, as DNA: TGTGCCAGCAGCTTGCGGTCTGGGGGCGGCTGGGAGACCCAGTACTTC.

The genes are TRBV18 and TRBJ2-7, with D possibly matching TRBD1 (6 bases). V lost 2 bases and J 5 bases, leaving 16 bases between the germline ends. The V gene's germline CDR1 is KGHSH and CDR2 LQKENI. The CDR3 runs to 15 residues. The CDR3 spells CASSPNRVGVDEQYF. The CDR3, as DNA: TGTGCCAGCTCACCAAACAGGGTAGGGGTGGACGAGCAGTACTTC.

The gene calls are TRBV9 and TRBJ1-5; tentative D call: TRBD1 (5 bases). V gave up 0 bases and J gave up 5 bases, with 12 bases separating them. CDR1 SGDLS and CDR2 YYNGEE come from the germline V gene. The CDR3 runs to 15 residues. The DNA for the CDR3 is TGTGCCAGCAGCGTAGGGCAGGGACTTGATCAGCCCCAGCATTTT. Residues: CASSVGQGLDQPQHF. Full variable domain (rest looked up from reference TRBV9 and TRBJ1-5): DSGVTQTPKHLITATGQRVTLRCSPRSGDLSVYWYQQSLDQGLQFLIQYYNGEERAKGNILERFSAQQFPDLHSELNLSSLELGDSALYFCASSVGQGLDQPQHFGDGTRLSIL.

The rearrangement links TRBV10-1 to TRBJ2-3; D may be TRBD2 (7 bases). CDR3 length equals 15 residues. V lost 3 bases, J lost 4 bases, and 14 bases lay in between. The germline CDR1 and CDR2 sequences are WNHNN and SYGVQD (reference sequence). CDR3 residues: CASSERRGGPDTQYF. The CDR3 nucleotides are TGCGCCAGCAGTGAAAGGAGGGGGGGTCCAGATACGCAGTATTTT.

This clone was detected once. The gene calls are TRBV6-1 and TRBJ1-5; no reliable D call. V lost 2 bases to trimming and J lost 7 bases, with 15 bases between them. Germline V gene lookup returns CDR1 MNHNS and CDR2 SASEGT. The CDR3 is made up of 15 amino acids. This CDR3 reads CASSEMGIVGQPQHF. The CDR3 DNA sequence: TGTGCCAGCAGTGAAATGGGCATTGTCGGCCAGCCCCAGCATTTT.

V gene TRBV19 combines with J gene TRBJ1-2; 7 nucleotides match TRBD1. The CDR3 loop spans 12 amino acids. J was trimmed by 9 bases and V by 6 bases; bases with no gene match: 7. In germline, CDR1 is LNHDA, CDR2 SQIVND (reference sequence). This CDR3 reads CASSKEGASYTF. DNA of the CDR3: TGTGCCAGTAGCAAGGAGGGGGCAAGCTACACCTTC. The full variable domain, completed using reference TRBV19 and TRBJ1-2, is DGGITQSPKYLFRKEGQNVTLSCEQNLNHDAMYWYRQDPGQGLRLIYYSQIVNDFQKGDIAEGYSVSREKKESFPLTVTSAQKNPTAFYLCASSKEGASYTFGSGTRLTVV.

V gene TRBV9 combines with J gene TRBJ2-5, with 10 bases aligning to TRBD2. V shed 0 bases, J shed 5 bases, and the junction held 4 bases outside the gene matches. This CDR3 region has 15 residues. Looked up from germline, CDR1 is SGDLS and CDR2 is YYNGEE. This CDR3 reads CASSVGTSGVETQYF. CDR3 nucleotides: TGTGCCAGCAGCGTAGGTACTAGCGGGGTGGAGACCCAGTACTTC.